Below, 18 T cell receptor beta chains from the same sample are listed, as sequenced in a study of shared clonotypes between healthy human individuals. Repertoires were generated with immunoSEQ multiplex PCR, while TCRdb's copy carries only in-frame clones and drops some. The sample includes nearly 2 million clones, about 95% of them seen just once. Naive CD8 cells comprised CD45RO-negative, CCR7-positively selected cells, excluding terminally differentiated effector memory CD45RA+ cells. The sequenced sample consisted of naive CD8+ T cells sorted from blood. These TCRs come from a man younger than 35 in good health.

The chain couples TRBV4-1 to TRBJ1-3; no reliable D call. Between the trimmed V and J ends, which lost 1 base and 8 bases, there was a span of 15 bases. Looked up from germline, CDR1 is MGHRA and CDR2 is YSYEKL. This CDR3 is built from 15 residues. The CDR3 here is CASSQGGIRMDTIYF. For the CDR3, the DNA is TGCGCCAGCAGCCAAGGAGGGATCAGGATGGACACCATATATTTT.

This chain uses TRBV7-8 with TRBJ1-1; D not certain. Germline V gene lookup returns CDR1 SGHVS and CDR2 FQNEAQ. Trimming shortened V by 8 bases and J by 4 bases, and 14 bases separated the two germline ends. The CDR3 totals 13 residues. CDR3 DNA sequence: TGTGCCAGCCAATGGGAACTTGGCACTGAAGCTTTCTTT. Translating gives CASQWELGTEAFF.

This clone has only one observation. An end of the junction does not agree with germline; a read error may underlie this. The rearrangement joins TRBV14 to TRBJ2-1; TRBD2 aligns across 9 bases. The CDR3 runs to 16 residues. Germline V gene sequence: CDR1 SGHDN, CDR2 FVKESK. CDR3 sequence (DNA): TGCGTCGTCGTGGCGGGAGGGCCAGTTGGGTACAATGAGCAGTTCTTC. Its translation: CVVVAGGPVGYNEQFF.

This chain connects TRBV25-1 to TRBJ2-5, with 10 bases lining up with TRBD1. J gave up 5 bases and V 6 bases, and 6 bases lay outside the gene matches. Germline loops: CDR1 MGHDK, CDR2 SYGVNS. The CDR3 covers 14 residues. In DNA form, the CDR3 reads TGTGCCAGCAGCCGCGGACAGGGGGGCGAGACCCAGTACTTC. Translation gives CASSRGQGGETQYF.

Comment on this clone: This same CDR3 is encoded by further DNA sequences in the sample. The chain has TRBV6-1 and TRBJ2-7; TRBD1 or TRBD2 may be the D gene (5 bases each). CDR1 and CDR2 (germline): MNHNS, SASEGT. Trimming cost V 3 bases and J 0 bases, with 6 bases left between them. The CDR3 length is 13 residues. The CDR3: CASSEGVSYEQYF. In DNA form, the CDR3 reads TGTGCCAGCAGTGAGGGGGTCTCCTACGAGCAGTACTTC.

This chain uses TRBV5-6 with TRBJ1-5, with TRBD1 matching over 10 bases. The V and J ends lost 4 bases and 5 bases, in that order; junction bases with no gene match: 6. Looked up from germline, CDR1 is SGHDT and CDR2 is YYEEEE. This CDR3 is built from 15 residues. The CDR3 region has the DNA TGTGCCAGCAGCGTCCGGGACAGGGGTGATCAGCCCCAGCATTTT. Amino acids: CASSVRDRGDQPQHF.

The chain recombines TRBV11-2 with TRBJ2-7; perhaps TRBD2 as D (5 bases). The germline V gene encodes CDR1 SGHAT and CDR2 FQNNGV. Trimming shortened V by 1 base and J by 3 bases, and 10 bases separated the two germline ends. The CDR3 runs 14 residues. For the CDR3, the DNA is TGTGCCAGCAGCTTAGGTTCTAGCTACTACGAGCAGTACTTC. Amino acids: CASSLGSSYYEQYF.

A single count supports this clone. The CDR3 bases are TGTGCCTGGAGTGTTGGTGCGGGAGCTAACACAGATACGCAGTATTTT. Translation gives CAWSVGAGANTDTQYF. The J gene is TRBJ2-3, the V gene TRBV30; 7 bases line up with TRBD2. CDR1 and CDR2 from the germline V gene are GTSNPN and SVGIG (reference sequence). Trimming cost V 0 bases and J 2 bases; bases outside gene matches: 8. The CDR3 is made up of 16 amino acids.

The V and J genes are TRBV6-5 and TRBJ1-2, with D unresolved. Germline values: CDR1 MNHEY, CDR2 SVGAGI. The V end was cut by 0 bases, the J end by 8 bases, with 16 bases between. CDR3 size: 15 residues. The CDR3 sequence: CASSYSSRSQGGYTF. The DNA of the CDR3 is TGTGCCAGCAGTTACTCGAGTAGGTCCCAAGGCGGCTACACCTTC.

The chain combines TRBV9 with TRBJ2-7, with D hard to call. Germline CDR1 is SGDLS and CDR2 is YYNGEE. CDR3 length: 14 residues. V lost 3 bases and J 10 bases, leaving 20 bases between the germline ends. DNA for the CDR3: TGTGCCAGCAGCGAGGCCGGGTCCACACCCCTTCAGTACTTC. Its protein product is CASSEAGSTPLQYF.

The V and J genes are TRBV15 and TRBJ1-5; D call uncertain. The CDR3 has 13 residues. Trimming cost V 9 bases and J 2 bases, with 11 bases left between them. CDR1 LNHNV and CDR2 YYDKDF come from the germline V gene (reference sequence). The CDR3 is CATGVDGNQPQHF. CDR3 DNA: TGTGCCACAGGAGTTGATGGCAATCAGCCCCAGCATTTT.

This clone is a singleton in its sample. The chain has TRBV5-4 and TRBJ2-7, with 9 bases identical to TRBD1. The V and J ends lost 0 bases and 5 bases, in that order; junction bases with no gene match: 9. CDR1 is SGHNT and CDR2 is YYREEE in the germline V gene (reference sequence). This CDR3 comprises 16 residues. The CDR3 spells CASSLGTGDPEDEQYF. The CDR3 region has the DNA TGTGCCAGCAGCTTGGGGACAGGGGACCCTGAGGACGAGCAGTACTTC.

The chain employs TRBV12-5 and TRBJ2-2; unclear D gene. Trimming took off 3 bases at V and 1 base at J, with 9 bases between the two ends. The CDR3 is made up of 15 amino acids. The germline CDR1 and CDR2 sequences are LGHNT and FRNRAP. The CDR3 DNA is TGTGCTAGTGGTTTATTTGGGGTGAACACCGGGGAGCTGTTTTTT. This sequence encodes CASGLFGVNTGELFF.

This clone occurred a few times. This chain connects TRBV6-4 to TRBJ2-2; D ambiguous. The CDR3 length is 16 residues. Trimming left V 0 bases short and J 3 bases short, with 11 bases between. Germline CDR1 MRHNA, CDR2 SNTAGT. DNA for the CDR3: TGTGCCAGCAGTGACTCGGCAATGGTTCACACCGGGGAGCTGTTTTTT. It codes for CASSDSAMVHTGELFF.

The chain uses TRBV11-2 and TRBJ2-2; perhaps TRBD2 as D (6 bases). V dropped 6 bases and J dropped 8 bases, with 19 bases sitting between them. The CDR3 runs to 15 residues. CDR1 is SGHAT, CDR2 FQNNGV, per germline. The chain's CDR3 is CASSPGDSGPGELFF. The CDR3 DNA reads as TGTGCCAGCAGTCCTGGGGACTCCGGCCCGGGGGAGCTGTTTTTT.

The chain has TRBV5-4 and TRBJ1-1; a weak D match, TRBD1 (5 bases). The CDR3 runs 14 residues. Trimming shortened V by 1 base and J by 0 bases, and 7 bases separated the two germline ends. CDR1 and CDR2 from the germline V gene are SGHNT and YYREEE (reference sequence). The CDR3 here is CASSLWGLNTEAFF. The CDR3 DNA reads TGTGCCAGCAGCTTGTGGGGACTGAACACTGAAGCTTTCTTT. Full variable domain (outside the CDR3, taken from reference TRBV5-4 and TRBJ1-1): ETGVTQSPTHLIKTRGQQVTLRCSSQSGHNTVSWYQQALGQGPQFIFQYYREEENGRGNFPPRFSGLQFPNYSSELNVNALELDDSALYLCASSLWGLNTEAFFGQGTRLTVV.

V is TRBV11-1 and J is TRBJ2-7; no clear D. Trimming stripped 5 bases from V and 7 bases from J, with 12 bases between. The CDR3 length is 12 residues. Germline lookup yields CDR1 SGHAT and CDR2 FQDESV (reference sequence). For the CDR3, the DNA is TGTGCCAGCAGCCCCTCCGCATGGGAGCAGTACTTC. Protein product: CASSPSAWEQYF. Filled out from reference TRBV11-1 and TRBJ2-7, the complete variable domain reads EAEVAQSPRYKITEKSQAVAFWCDPISGHATLYWYRQILGQGPELLVQFQDESVVDDSQLPKDRFSAERLKGVDSTLKIQPAELGDSAMYLCASSPSAWEQYFGPGTRLTVT.

This sequence joins TRBV11-1 and TRBJ2-7; a weak D match, TRBD1 (5 bases). Germline CDR1 and CDR2: SGHAT and FQDESV (reference sequence). This CDR3 has 14 residues. V dropped 5 bases and J dropped 5 bases, with 16 bases sitting between them. CDR3 residues: CASSLDSPPDEQYF. In nucleotides, the CDR3 is TGTGCCAGCAGCCTCGACAGTCCTCCGGACGAGCAGTACTTC.